The 18 T cell receptor beta chains presented below share a single source sample, sequenced in a study of T cells in lung cancer brain metastases. Some clones are missing from TCRdb's copy, which holds only in-frame ones; the method was immunoSEQ multiplex PCR. Here the sample spans about 4,900 clones, less than 90% being singletons. Sample: tumor tissue from the primary lung tumor. Receptor source: a woman aged 45 to 65 with non-small cell lung cancer.

To note about this clone: Other DNA sequences from this sample encode an identical CDR3 as well. V is TRBV6-1 and J is TRBJ1-2; D remains unclear. The CDR3 covers 11 residues. The V end was cut by 5 bases, the J end by 11 bases, with 12 bases between. Germline V CDR1 and CDR2: MNHNS, SASEGT. This CDR3 is CASSPTWGYTF. The CDR3 DNA follows: TGTGCCAGCAGTCCGACGTGGGGTTACACCTTC.

The rearrangement links TRBV5-1 to TRBJ1-1, with a tentative D call TRBD1 (5 bases). The CDR3 is 13 residues long. V lost 0 bases to trimming and J lost 7 bases, with 10 bases between them. The germline CDR1 and CDR2 sequences are SGHRS and YFSETQ. The chain's CDR3 is CASSLVRGSEAFF. The DNA of the CDR3 is TGCGCCAGCAGCTTGGTCCGGGGGAGTGAAGCTTTCTTT.

V and J are TRBV14 and TRBJ1-3, with a tentative D call TRBD1 (5 bases). Germline loops: CDR1 SGHDN, CDR2 FVKESK. The CDR3 runs to 17 residues. The germline V and J ends were trimmed by 1 base and 4 bases, with 17 bases remaining between them. The CDR3 coding sequence is TGTGCCAGCAGCCAAGGGGGACGGGGTTATGCAGGAAACACCATATATTTT. Its protein is CASSQGGRGYAGNTIYF.

A note on this clone: This same CDR3 is encoded by further DNA sequences in the sample. V is TRBV7-8 and J is TRBJ2-1; 11 positions match TRBD2. Germline V gene lookup returns CDR1 SGHVS and CDR2 FQNEAQ. V lost 5 bases and J lost 7; bases outside the gene matches: 16. This CDR3 is 18 amino acids long. CDR3 residues: CASSLKGYGTSGNNEQFF. The CDR3 DNA reads TGTGCCAGCAGCCTAAAGGGGTACGGGACTAGCGGAAATAATGAGCAGTTCTTC.

V is TRBV6-5 and J is TRBJ1-1; D is unclear. Trimming stripped 6 bases from V and 1 base from J, with 3 bases between. CDR3 size: 11 residues. Germline-derived CDR1 and CDR2 are MNHEY and SVGAGI. The CDR3 DNA sequence: TGTGCCAGCAGGGAGAACACTGAAGCTTTCTTT. Its translation is CASRENTEAFF.

The chain has TRBV5-6 and TRBJ1-2, with 8 bases identical to TRBD1. V gave up 0 bases and J gave up 10 bases; unmatched junction bases: 5. CDR1 is SGHDT and CDR2 is YYEEEE in the germline V gene. The CDR3 is 13 residues long. As DNA, the CDR3 is TGTGCCAGCAGCTTGGCAGGGACAGGAACCTACACCTTC. Protein product: CASSLAGTGTYTF.

The chain recombines TRBV27 with TRBJ2-1; TRBD2 matches at 7 bases. Germline CDR1 and CDR2: MNHEY and SMNVEV (reference sequence). The CDR3 covers 18 residues. V trimming: 1 base; J trimming: 6 bases; junction bases outside the gene matches: 15. The CDR3 protein is CASSLWSWGLTIPNEQFF. As DNA, the CDR3 is TGTGCCAGCAGTTTATGGTCTTGGGGACTAACTATCCCCAATGAGCAGTTCTTC.

This clone was detected only once. Within the sample, other DNA sequences also encode this same CDR3. The chain links TRBV6-1 to TRBJ1-2; D unresolved. Germline assignment: CDR1 MNHNS and CDR2 SASEGT. The CDR3 runs 11 residues. V lost 9 bases and J 8 bases, leaving 13 bases between the germline ends. The CDR3 region is CASSPTWGYTF. DNA for the CDR3: TGTGCCAGTAGTCCGACGTGGGGCTACACCTTC.

The chain employs TRBV20-1 and TRBJ2-5; D ambiguous. Germline-derived CDR1 and CDR2 are DFQATT and SNEGSKA (reference sequence). This CDR3 region has 11 residues. Between the trimmed V and J ends, which lost 6 bases and 4 bases, there was a span of 9 bases. CDR3 sequence reads: CSAVEVETQYF. As DNA, the CDR3 is TGCAGTGCGGTGGAAGTAGAGACCCAGTACTTC.

The chain is built from TRBV30 and TRBJ1-1; the D gene is possibly TRBD1 (6 bases). The V end lost 4 bases, the J end lost 6 bases, and 27 bases lay between the germline ends. The CDR3 contains 17 residues. Germline CDR1 and CDR2: GTSNPN and SVGIG (reference sequence). The DNA of the CDR3 is TGTGCCTGGACCGCTAAGGCAGGGGCGTTGGATAGGCCTGAAGCTTTCTTT. Its translation is CAWTAKAGALDRPEAFF.

The CDR3 DNA reads TGTGCCAGCAGCCCGCCAGGGGGCGGCTATGAGACCCAGTACTTC. Translating gives CASSPPGGGYETQYF. The genes are TRBV7-8 and TRBJ2-5, with 8 bases that match TRBD1. This CDR3 spans 15 amino acids. V gave up 5 bases and J gave up 5 bases; unmatched junction bases: 10. Germline V gene data show CDR1 as SGHVS and CDR2 as FQNEAQ.

The CDR3: CASMGGQREAFF. The CDR3 bases are TGCGCCAGCATGGGTGGGCAGAGGGAAGCTTTCTTT. The chain joins TRBV10-2 to TRBJ1-1; D call uncertain. V was clipped by 7 bases and J by 8 bases, with 14 bases between them. The CDR3 has 12 residues. Germline loops: CDR1 WSHSY, CDR2 SAAADI.

The chain links TRBV10-2 to TRBJ1-5; D unclear. This CDR3 contains 15 residues. Germline V CDR1 and CDR2: WSHSY, SAAADI. The V end was cut by 11 bases, the J end by 1 base, with 18 bases between. The CDR3 is CAGPPRVQSNQPQHF. The DNA for the CDR3 is TGCGCCGGCCCCCCGCGGGTTCAAAGCAATCAGCCCCAGCATTTT.

With respect to this clone: The sample has other DNA sequences that encode this CDR3 too. V and J are TRBV30 and TRBJ1-3, with 7 bases fitting TRBD1. The ends lost 2 bases at V and 2 bases at J; junction bases unmatched: 3. CDR3 length equals 14 residues. Looked up from germline, CDR1 is GTSNPN and CDR2 is SVGIG (reference sequence). CDR3 nucleotide sequence: TGTGCCTGGAGTTCCACAGGGGCTGGAAACACCATATATTTT. It is translated as CAWSSTGAGNTIYF.

The genes are TRBV5-1 and TRBJ2-1; 7 bases are a match to TRBD1. CDR1 is SGHRS and CDR2 is YFSETQ in the germline V gene. The CDR3 is made up of 13 amino acids. V trimming: 4 bases; J trimming: 10 bases; junction bases outside the gene matches: 8. Here the CDR3 DNA reads TGCGCCAGCAGCCCCGACAGGGTAGGGGAGCAGTTCTTC. As protein: CASSPDRVGEQFF.

The DNA of the CDR3 is TGTGCCAGCAGCGTAGACAGGGTCCAAGAGACCCAGTACTTC. Translating gives CASSVDRVQETQYF. V is TRBV7-2 and J is TRBJ2-5; 7 positions match TRBD1. This CDR3 has 14 residues. Germline V lookup: CDR1 SGHTA, CDR2 FQGNSA. J gave up 1 base and V 5 bases, and 4 bases lay outside the gene matches.

The chain has TRBV18 and TRBJ2-5, with a possible D match to TRBD1 (5 bases). CDR1 and CDR2 (germline): KGHSH, LQKENI. The CDR3 loop spans 13 amino acids. Trimming shortened V by 1 base and J by 3 bases, and 6 bases separated the two germline ends. As DNA, the CDR3 is TGTGCCAGCTCACCACTCAGGGAAGAGACCCAGTACTTC. Translated, it gives CASSPLREETQYF.

The chain recombines TRBV27 with TRBJ1-1; 11 bases match TRBD1. Germline values: CDR1 MNHEY, CDR2 SMNVEV (reference sequence). Trimming cost V 8 bases and J 4 bases; bases outside gene matches: 6. There are 14 residues in the CDR3. CDR3 sequence (DNA): TGTGCCAGCTCTTGGACAGGGGGCTTCACTGAAGCTTTCTTT. Its protein is CASSWTGGFTEAFF.